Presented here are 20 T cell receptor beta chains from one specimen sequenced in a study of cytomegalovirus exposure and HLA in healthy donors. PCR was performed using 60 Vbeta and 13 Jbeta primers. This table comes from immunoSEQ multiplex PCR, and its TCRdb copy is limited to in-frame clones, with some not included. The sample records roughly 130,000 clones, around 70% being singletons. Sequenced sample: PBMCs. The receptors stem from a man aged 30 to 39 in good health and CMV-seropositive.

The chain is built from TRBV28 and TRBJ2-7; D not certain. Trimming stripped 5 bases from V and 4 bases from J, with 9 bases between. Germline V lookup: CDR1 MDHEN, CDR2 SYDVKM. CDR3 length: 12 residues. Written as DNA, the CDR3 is TGTGCCAGCAGTCCTAGTAGGTACGAGCAGTACTTC. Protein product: CASSPSRYEQYF.

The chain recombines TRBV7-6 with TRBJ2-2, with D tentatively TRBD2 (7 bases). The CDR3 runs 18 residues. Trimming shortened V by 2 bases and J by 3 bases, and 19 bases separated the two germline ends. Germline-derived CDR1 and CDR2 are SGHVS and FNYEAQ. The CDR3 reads CASSLTGKTSRDTGELFF. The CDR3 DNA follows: TGTGCCAGCAGCTTAACAGGGAAGACTAGCAGAGACACCGGGGAGCTGTTTTTT.

The CDR3: CASAGGRDIYEQYF. The CDR3 coding sequence is TGTGCCAGTGCCGGGGGTAGAGACATCTACGAGCAGTACTTC. The chain couples TRBV6-6 to TRBJ2-5, with D possibly matching TRBD2 (6 bases). The J call may not be correct, given that the DNA end is closer to TRBJ2-7. The CDR3 contains 14 residues. In germline, CDR1 is MNHNY, CDR2 SVGAGI (reference sequence).

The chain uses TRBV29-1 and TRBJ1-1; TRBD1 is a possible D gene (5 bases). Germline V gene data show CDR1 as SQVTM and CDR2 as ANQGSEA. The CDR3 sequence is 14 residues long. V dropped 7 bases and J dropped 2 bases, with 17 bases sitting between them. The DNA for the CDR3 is TGCAGCGGGGGGGGAGGAGGACTCAACACTGAAGCTTTCTTT. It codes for CSGGGGGLNTEAFF.

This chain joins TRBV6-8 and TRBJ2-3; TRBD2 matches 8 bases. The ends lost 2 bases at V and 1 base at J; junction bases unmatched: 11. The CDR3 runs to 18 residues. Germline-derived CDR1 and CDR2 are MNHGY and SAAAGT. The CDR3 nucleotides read TGTGCCAGCAGTTACGAACGACATAGCGGGATCCGCACAGATACGCAGTATTTT. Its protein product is CASSYERHSGIRTDTQYF.

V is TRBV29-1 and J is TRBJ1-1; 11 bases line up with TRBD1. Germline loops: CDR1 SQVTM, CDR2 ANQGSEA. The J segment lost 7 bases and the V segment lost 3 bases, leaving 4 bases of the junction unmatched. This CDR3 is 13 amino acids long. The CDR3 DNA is TGCAGCGTTGAGATGGGACAGGGGGTTGAAGCTTTCTTT. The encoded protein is CSVEMGQGVEAFF.

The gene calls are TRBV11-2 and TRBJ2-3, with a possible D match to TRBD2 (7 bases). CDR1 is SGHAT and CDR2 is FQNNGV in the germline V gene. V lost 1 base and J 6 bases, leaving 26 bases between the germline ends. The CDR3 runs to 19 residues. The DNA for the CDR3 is TGTGCCAGCAGCTTAGTAGGGGGGGTAGGGGCGCCTCCTGATGATACGCAGTATTTT. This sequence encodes CASSLVGGVGAPPDDTQYF.

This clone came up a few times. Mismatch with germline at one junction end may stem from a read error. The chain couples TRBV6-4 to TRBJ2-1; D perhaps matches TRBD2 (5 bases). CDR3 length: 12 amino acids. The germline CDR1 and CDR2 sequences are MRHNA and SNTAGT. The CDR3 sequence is CASSNRTGLSIF. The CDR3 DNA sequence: TGTGCCAGCAGCAATCGGACTGGCCTGTCGATCTTC.

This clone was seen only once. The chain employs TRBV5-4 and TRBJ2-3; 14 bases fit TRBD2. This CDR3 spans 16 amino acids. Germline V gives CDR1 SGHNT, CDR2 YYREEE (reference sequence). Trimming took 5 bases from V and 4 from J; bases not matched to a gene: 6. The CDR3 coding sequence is TGTGCCAGCAGACGGGGACTAGCGGGAGAGTCAGATACGCAGTATTTT. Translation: CASRRGLAGESDTQYF.

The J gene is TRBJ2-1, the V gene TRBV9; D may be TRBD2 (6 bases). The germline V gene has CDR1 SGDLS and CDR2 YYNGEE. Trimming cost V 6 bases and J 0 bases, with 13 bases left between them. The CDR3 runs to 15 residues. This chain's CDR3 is CASTEGGSSYNEQFF. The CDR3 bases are TGTGCCAGCACCGAGGGAGGCAGCTCCTACAATGAGCAGTTCTTC.

For the CDR3, the DNA is TGTGCCAGCAGTTTTTTAGGGGTTGTCTCCTACGAGCAGTACTTC. It codes for CASSFLGVVSYEQYF. The gene calls are TRBV28 and TRBJ2-7; a possible D gene is TRBD1 (5 bases). This CDR3 has 15 residues. Per germline, CDR1 MDHEN and CDR2 SYDVKM. Deletions cut 3 bases from V and 0 bases from J, with 12 bases between.

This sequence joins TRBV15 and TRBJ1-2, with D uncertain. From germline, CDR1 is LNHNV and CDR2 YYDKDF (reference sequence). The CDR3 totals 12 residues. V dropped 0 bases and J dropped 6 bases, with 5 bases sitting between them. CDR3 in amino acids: CATSRDSNGYTF. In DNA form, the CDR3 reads TGTGCCACCAGCAGAGATTCCAATGGCTACACCTTC.

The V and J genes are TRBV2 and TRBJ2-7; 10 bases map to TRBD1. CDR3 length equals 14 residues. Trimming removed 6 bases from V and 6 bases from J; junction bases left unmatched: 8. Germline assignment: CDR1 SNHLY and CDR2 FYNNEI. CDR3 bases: TGTGCCAGCAGGGACAGGGGGAGCTCTGGCGAGCAGTACTTC. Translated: CASRDRGSSGEQYF.

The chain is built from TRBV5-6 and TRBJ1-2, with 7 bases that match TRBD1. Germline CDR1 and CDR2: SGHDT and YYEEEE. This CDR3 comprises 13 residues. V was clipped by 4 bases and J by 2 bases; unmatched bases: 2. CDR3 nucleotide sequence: TGTGCCAGCAGCCAGGGACAGAACTATGGCTACACCTTC. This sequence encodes CASSQGQNYGYTF.

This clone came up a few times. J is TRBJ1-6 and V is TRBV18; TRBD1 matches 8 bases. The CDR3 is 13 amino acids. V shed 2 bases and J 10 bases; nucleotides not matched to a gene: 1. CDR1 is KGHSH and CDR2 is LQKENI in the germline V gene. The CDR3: CASSPTGGSPLHF. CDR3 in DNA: TGTGCCAGCTCACCAACAGGGGGGTCACCCCTCCACTTT.

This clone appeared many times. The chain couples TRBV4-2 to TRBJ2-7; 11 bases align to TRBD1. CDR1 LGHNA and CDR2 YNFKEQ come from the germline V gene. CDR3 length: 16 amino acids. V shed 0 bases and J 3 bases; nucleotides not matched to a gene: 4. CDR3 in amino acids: CASSQDRGTGGYEQYF. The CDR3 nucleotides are TGTGCCAGCAGCCAAGATCGGGGGACAGGGGGCTACGAGCAGTACTTC.

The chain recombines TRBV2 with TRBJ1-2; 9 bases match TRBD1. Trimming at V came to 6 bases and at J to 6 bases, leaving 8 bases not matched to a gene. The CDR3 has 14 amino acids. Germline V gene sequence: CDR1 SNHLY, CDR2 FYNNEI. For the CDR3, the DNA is TGTGCCAGCAGAGCACGGACAGGGGTCGATGGCTACACCTTC. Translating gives CASRARTGVDGYTF.

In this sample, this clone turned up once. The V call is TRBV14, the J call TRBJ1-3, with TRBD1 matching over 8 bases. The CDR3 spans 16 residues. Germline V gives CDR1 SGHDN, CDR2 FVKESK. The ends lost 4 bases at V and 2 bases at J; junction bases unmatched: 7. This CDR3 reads CASSPRGQVAGNTIYF. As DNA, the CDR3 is TGTGCCAGCAGCCCCAGGGGGCAAGTGGCTGGAAACACCATATATTTT.

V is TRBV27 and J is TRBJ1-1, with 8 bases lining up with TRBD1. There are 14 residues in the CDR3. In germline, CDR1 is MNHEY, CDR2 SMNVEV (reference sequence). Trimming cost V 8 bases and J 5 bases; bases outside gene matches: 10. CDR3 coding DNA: TGTGCCAGCTCCCGGACAGGGCTCCGTACTGAAGCTTTCTTT. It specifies CASSRTGLRTEAFF.

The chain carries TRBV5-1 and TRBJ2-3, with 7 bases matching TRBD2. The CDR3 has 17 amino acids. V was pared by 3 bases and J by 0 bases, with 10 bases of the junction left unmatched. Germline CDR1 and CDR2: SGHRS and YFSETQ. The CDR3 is CASSSSAHSGSTDTQYF. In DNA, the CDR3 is TGCGCCAGCAGCTCGAGCGCCCATAGCGGGAGCACAGATACGCAGTATTTT.